Listed here are 22 T cell receptor beta chains from one sample, sequenced in a study of blood T cell repertoires in COVID-19. The assay was immunoSEQ multiplex PCR, and TCRdb's table has in-frame clones only and misses some. The table has approximately 130,000 clones, roughly 80% seen once. Sequencing input: PBMCs or T cells enriched from blood (not recorded which). All receptors derive from a man younger than 40 who had recovered from COVID-19.

This rearrangement joins TRBV30 to TRBJ1-5, with 8 bases matching TRBD1. Germline CDR1 is GTSNPN and CDR2 is SVGIG (reference sequence). The CDR3 extends over 14 amino acids. Trimming at V came to 1 base and at J to 5 bases, leaving 4 bases not matched to a gene. CDR3 protein: CAWSGYRGDQPQHF. The CDR3, as DNA: TGTGCCTGGAGTGGCTACAGGGGGGATCAGCCCCAGCATTTT.

This chain joins TRBV7-8 and TRBJ2-7; tentatively, D is TRBD2 (7 bases). Germline CDR1 is SGHVS and CDR2 is FQNEAQ. The CDR3 runs to 15 residues. Trimming stripped 3 bases from V and 2 bases from J, with 14 bases between. The CDR3 protein is CASSFVGGLTYEQYV. The CDR3 bases are TGTGCCAGCAGCTTTGTGGGGGGGCTCACCTACGAGCAGTACGTC.

The chain combines TRBV7-8 with TRBJ2-5; D uncertain. The CDR3 totals 13 residues. Germline V gene sequence: CDR1 SGHVS, CDR2 FQNEAQ. V lost 3 bases and J lost 7, with 12 bases in between. The CDR3 bases are TGTGCCAGCAGCTTCAATCGAAGAGGGACCCAGTACTTC. This sequence encodes CASSFNRRGTQYF.

The chain employs TRBV10-1 and TRBJ2-1; maybe TRBD2 (5 bases). V was clipped by 2 bases and J by 1 base, with 9 bases between them. CDR3 length equals 15 residues. Germline lookup yields CDR1 WNHNN and CDR2 SYGVQD (reference sequence). The CDR3 region has the DNA TGCGCCAGCAGTGAGGAGGGCCCGTCCTACAATGAGCAGTTCTTC. This sequence encodes CASSEEGPSYNEQFF.

This clone appeared a few times. The rearrangement uses TRBV12-3 or TRBV12-4 and TRBJ1-2; D unresolved. Trimming took off 7 bases at V and 8 bases at J, with 17 bases between the two ends. This CDR3 comprises 13 residues. DNA for the CDR3: TGTGCCAGCAAGAGAGAGGGCTATGGGGGCTACACCTTC. This encodes CASKREGYGGYTF.

This chain joins TRBV7-9 and TRBJ2-1, with 11 bases matching TRBD2. The CDR3 loop spans 16 amino acids. J gave up 8 bases and V 5 bases, and 11 bases lay outside the gene matches. Per germline, CDR1 SEHNR and CDR2 FQNEAQ (reference sequence). The CDR3 is CASSELLAGGIDEQFF. The CDR3 DNA is TGTGCCAGCAGCGAGCTCCTAGCGGGGGGTATTGATGAGCAGTTCTTC.

The genes are TRBV29-1 and TRBJ1-6; TRBD1 is a possible D gene (6 bases). The germline V and J ends were trimmed by 5 bases and 3 bases, with 14 bases remaining between them. CDR1 and CDR2 from the germline V gene are SQVTM and ANQGSEA. CDR3 length: 15 residues. As DNA, the CDR3 is TGCAGCGTTTCCTTTACGGACAGCTATAATTCACCCCTCCACTTT. Protein: CSVSFTDSYNSPLHF.

The chain is built from TRBV5-1 and TRBJ1-3; D remains unclear. V was pared by 0 bases and J by 6 bases, with 10 bases between. Looked up from germline, CDR1 is SGHRS and CDR2 is YFSETQ. The CDR3 spans 14 residues. The CDR3, as DNA: TGCGCCAGCAGCTTGGGGGCCTCCCAAAACACCATATATTTT. As protein: CASSLGASQNTIYF.

The rearrangement joins TRBV27 to TRBJ1-2; D gene unclear. With 3 bases removed from V and 5 bases from J, the gap between germline ends came to 7 bases. There are 12 residues in the CDR3. The germline CDR1 and CDR2 sequences are MNHEY and SMNVEV (reference sequence). The chain's CDR3 is CASSFAGYGYTF. The DNA of the CDR3 is TGTGCCAGCAGTTTCGCGGGATATGGCTACACCTTC.

This clone was counted a single time. The rearrangement joins TRBV5-6 to TRBJ2-1, with 9 positions matching TRBD2. The CDR3 is 16 residues long. The germline V gene encodes CDR1 SGHDT and CDR2 YYEEEE. The ends lost 3 bases at V and 0 bases at J; junction bases unmatched: 4. The CDR3 loop is CASSSLAGSSYNEQFF. CDR3 sequence (DNA): TGTGCCAGCAGCTCGCTAGCGGGATCCTCCTACAATGAGCAGTTCTTC.

This chain connects TRBV7-9 to TRBJ2-3, with TRBD2 matching over 11 bases. The CDR3 covers 15 residues. Germline V gives CDR1 SEHNR, CDR2 FQNEAQ (reference sequence). V gave up 5 bases and J gave up 1 base; unmatched junction bases: 2. The CDR3 spells CASSQGLAGTDTQYF. The CDR3 coding sequence is TGTGCCAGCAGCCAGGGACTAGCGGGCACAGATACGCAGTATTTT.

The CDR3 coding sequence is TGCGCCAGCAGCTTGGTATCTACCCAAGAGACCCAGTACTTC. Residues: CASSLVSTQETQYF. V is TRBV5-1 and J is TRBJ2-5, with no clear D. The germline V and J ends were trimmed by 0 bases and 1 base, with 7 bases remaining between them. Per germline, CDR1 SGHRS and CDR2 YFSETQ. The CDR3 is 14 amino acids.

V usage is TRBV30 and J usage is TRBJ1-2, with D tentatively TRBD1 (6 bases). Between the trimmed V and J ends, which lost 3 bases and 4 bases, there was a span of 18 bases. CDR3 size: 15 residues. CDR1 GTSNPN and CDR2 SVGIG come from the germline V gene (reference sequence). The CDR3 reads CAWSTTGGRAYGYTF. The CDR3 coding sequence is TGTGCCTGGAGCACTACGGGGGGGCGCGCCTATGGCTACACCTTC.

This clone was seen just once. The chain employs TRBV24-1 and TRBJ2-5; the D gene is possibly TRBD2 (6 bases). V dropped 7 bases and J dropped 5 bases, with 19 bases sitting between them. Germline V gives CDR1 KGHDR, CDR2 SFDVKD. The CDR3 consists of 15 residues. In DNA form, the CDR3 reads TGTGCCACCAGCGAAAAGGGGCGGGATGGGGAGACCCAGTACTTC. This gives the protein CATSEKGRDGETQYF.

The gene calls are TRBV28 and TRBJ1-2; D gene ambiguous. Trimming took 4 bases from V and 8 from J, leaving 11 bases between them. Germline lookup yields CDR1 MDHEN and CDR2 SYDVKM. The CDR3 has 12 amino acids. The CDR3 DNA follows: TGTGCCAGCAGTTCGCGCAAACCAGGCTACACCTTC. This sequence encodes CASSSRKPGYTF.

V is TRBV3-1 (or the pseudogene TRBV3-2) and J is TRBJ1-1, with 7 bases identical to TRBD1. Germline CDR1 LGHDT, CDR2 YNNKEL (reference sequence). V lost 2 bases, J lost 12 bases, and 6 bases stayed unmatched. The CDR3 is 12 amino acids. The CDR3 here is CASSQQTGIPFF. CDR3 sequence (DNA): TGTGCCAGCAGCCAACAGACAGGGATACCTTTCTTT.

The chain couples TRBV6-4 to TRBJ1-2; D is possibly TRBD1 (6 bases). This CDR3 is built from 13 residues. V was pared by 5 bases and J by 7 bases, with 14 bases between. Germline assignment: CDR1 MRHNA and CDR2 SNTAGT. In nucleotides, the CDR3 is TGTGCCAGCAGTCAAACAGGGTCAGGTGGCTACACCTTC. Amino acids: CASSQTGSGGYTF.

The genes are TRBV12-3 or TRBV12-4 and TRBJ2-1; D possibly corresponds to TRBD2 (5 bases). This CDR3 is 13 amino acids long. V dropped 7 bases and J dropped 4 bases, with 11 bases sitting between them. The CDR3 nucleotides are TGTGCCAGCACGAGGGCCCCTTACAATGAGCAGTTCTTC. Translated: CASTRAPYNEQFF.

This rearrangement joins TRBV11-3 to TRBJ1-1, with D maybe TRBD1 (5 bases). CDR3 size: 13 residues. Trimming shortened V by 4 bases and J by 3 bases, and 9 bases separated the two germline ends. Germline V gene sequence: CDR1 SGHNT, CDR2 YENEEA. CDR3 loop: CASSSQGYTEAFF. The CDR3 DNA reads as TGTGCCAGCAGCTCGCAGGGTTACACTGAAGCTTTCTTT.

The chain carries TRBV29-1 and TRBJ1-2, with TRBD1 matching 9 bases. The CDR3 sequence is 14 residues long. Germline-derived CDR1 and CDR2 are SQVTM and ANQGSEA. The trim removed 5 bases at V and 5 bases at J, leaving 9 bases unmatched. The CDR3 region has the DNA TGCAGCGTTCAATTGATGGGACAGGGATATGGCTACACCTTC. Residues: CSVQLMGQGYGYTF.

The chain joins TRBV7-9 to TRBJ2-5; the match to TRBD2 covers 14 bases. The ends lost 5 bases at V and 5 bases at J; junction bases unmatched: 7. CDR3 size: 16 residues. Germline V gene lookup returns CDR1 SEHNR and CDR2 FQNEAQ (reference sequence). DNA for the CDR3: TGTGCCAGCAGCCCCAGGACTAGCGGGGGGTTGGAGACCCAGTACTTC. Residues: CASSPRTSGGLETQYF.

The chain joins TRBV6-5 to TRBJ2-3; no definite D call. This CDR3 region has 14 residues. CDR1 is MNHEY, CDR2 SVGAGI, per germline. Trimming cost V 2 bases and J 5 bases, with 11 bases left between them. The CDR3 nucleotides read TGTGCCAGCAGTTACATGGCCCCGGGAGATACGCAGTATTTT. Protein product: CASSYMAPGDTQYF.